The entry below describes one TCR beta chain. Its antigen is as yet unknown. The data are from a study of cytomegalovirus exposure and HLA in healthy donors. Overall study context: Counted in an early data release were about 85 million unique TCRs from HLA-typed donors.

Germline lookup yields CDR1 MDHEN and CDR2 SYDVKM. The CDR3 is 12 residues long. Between the trimmed V and J ends, which lost 2 bases and 6 bases, there was a span of 5 bases. Notes on the study in general: Researchers had no immune exposure information except CMV serostatus available. With further analysis later on, most CMV-associated TCR beta chains appeared HLA-restricted.

In the PCR, 60 Vbeta and 13 Jbeta primers were used. Sequenced by immunoSEQ multiplex PCR; TCRdb stores in-frame clones only, minus some. Listed are tens of thousands of clones; about 4% falls within the top ten. This receptor was identified in a female donor in good health and CMV-seropositive. Specimen: PBMCs. The chain uses TRBV28 and TRBJ2-1; D perhaps matches TRBD1 (5 bases). CDR3 sequence (DNA): TGTGCCAGCAGTTTACAGGGCAATGAGCAGTTCTTC. This gives the protein CASSLQGNEQFF. The entire variable domain, with the rest obtained from reference TRBV28 and TRBJ2-1, is as follows: DVKVTQSSRYLVKRTGEKVFLECVQDMDHENMFWYRQDPGLGLRLIYFSYDVKMKEKGDIPEGYSVSREKKERFSLILESASTNQTSMYLCASSLQGNEQFFGPGTRLTVL.